This T cell receptor (beta chain) was sequenced for a study of T cells in Graves' hyperthyroidism and ophthalmopathy. RNA transcripts were the template for amplifying TCR beta CDR3 regions. The HTBI primer set drove a first-round RT-PCR of the TCR CDR3. TCRdb ran MiXCR on the multiplex PCR reads and lists one entry per CDR3 protein. The sample shows some 490,000 distinct CDR3 sequences, approximately 23% of them seen only once. This clonotype was detected many times. Pregnant or lactating patients were excluded, as were those with uncontrolled infection or other autoimmune disease. The CDR3 is made up of 14 amino acids. CDR1 is DFQATT, CDR2 SNEGSKA, per germline (reference sequence). V lost 1 base and J lost 6, with 15 bases in between.

The origin of this receptor is a woman aged 70 to 79 with Graves' ophthalmopathy. The sequenced sample consisted of blood. V and J are TRBV20-1 and TRBJ1-1; D is perhaps TRBD1 (6 bases). For the CDR3, the DNA is TGCAGTGCTAGAGTATACCAGGGGCGGGCTGAAGCTTTCTTT. Translating it yields CSARVYQGRAEAFF.